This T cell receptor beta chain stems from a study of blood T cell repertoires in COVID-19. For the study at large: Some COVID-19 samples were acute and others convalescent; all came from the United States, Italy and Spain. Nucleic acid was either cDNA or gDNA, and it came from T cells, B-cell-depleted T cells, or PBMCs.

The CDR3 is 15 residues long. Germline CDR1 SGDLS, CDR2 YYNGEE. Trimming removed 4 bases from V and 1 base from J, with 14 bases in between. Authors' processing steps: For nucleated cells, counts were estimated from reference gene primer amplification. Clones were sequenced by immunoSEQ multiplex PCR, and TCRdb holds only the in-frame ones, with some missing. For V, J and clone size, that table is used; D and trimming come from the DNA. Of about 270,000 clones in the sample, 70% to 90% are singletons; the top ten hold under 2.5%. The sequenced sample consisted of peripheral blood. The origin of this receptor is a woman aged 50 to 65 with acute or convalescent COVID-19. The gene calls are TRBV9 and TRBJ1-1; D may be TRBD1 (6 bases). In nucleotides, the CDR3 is TGTGCCAGCAGCTCGCGACAGGCAACGAACACTGAAGCTTTCTTT. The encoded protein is CASSSRQATNTEAFF. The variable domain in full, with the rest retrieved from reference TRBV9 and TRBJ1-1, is DSGVTQTPKHLITATGQRVTLRCSPRSGDLSVYWYQQSLDQGLQFLIQYYNGEERAKGNILERFSAQQFPDLHSELNLSSLELGDSALYFCASSSRQATNTEAFFGQGTRLTVV.